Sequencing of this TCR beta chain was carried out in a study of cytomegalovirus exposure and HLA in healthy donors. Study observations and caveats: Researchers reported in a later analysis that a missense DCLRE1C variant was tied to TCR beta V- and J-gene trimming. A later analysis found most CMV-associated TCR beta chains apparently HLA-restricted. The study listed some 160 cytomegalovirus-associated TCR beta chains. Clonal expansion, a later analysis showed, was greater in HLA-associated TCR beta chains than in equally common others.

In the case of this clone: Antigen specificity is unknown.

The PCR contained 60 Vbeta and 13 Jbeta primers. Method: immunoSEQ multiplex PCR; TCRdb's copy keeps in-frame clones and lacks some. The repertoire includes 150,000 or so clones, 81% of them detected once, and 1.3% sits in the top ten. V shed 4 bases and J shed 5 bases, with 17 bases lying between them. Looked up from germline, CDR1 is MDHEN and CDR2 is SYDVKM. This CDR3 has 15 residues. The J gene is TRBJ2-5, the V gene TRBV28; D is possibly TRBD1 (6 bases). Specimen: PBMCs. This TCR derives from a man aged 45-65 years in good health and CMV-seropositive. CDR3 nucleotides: TGTGCCAGCAGTTCAGCAGGGGCGTTGGAGGAGACCCAGTACTTC. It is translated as CASSSAGALEETQYF.